This T cell receptor beta chain was identified in a study of blood T cell repertoires in COVID-19. The CDR3 is made up of 15 amino acids. Trimming removed 4 bases from V and 1 base from J; junction bases left unmatched: 3. Germline V lookup: CDR1 WNHNN, CDR2 SYGVQD (reference sequence). This clone was found once. Produced via immunoSEQ multiplex PCR; TCRdb's table is partial and in-frame only. The repertoire holds approximately 440,000 clones, with about 91% as singletons. The rearrangement uses TRBV10-1 and TRBJ2-3; 9 nucleotides line up with TRBD2. The sequence was obtained from a woman aged 50 to 60 with COVID-19, enrolled during active disease. The specimen sequenced was peripheral blood. The CDR3 protein is CASSVAGARTDTQYF. CDR3 DNA sequence: TGCGCCAGCAGTGTAGCGGGGGCCCGCACAGATACGCAGTATTTT.